This TCR beta chain derives from a study of tumor and adjacent non-tumor tissue in lung cancer. The wider study: The cohort had 12 adenocarcinoma, a couple of squamous cell and 1 small cell patients.

As concerns this clonotype: The antigen remains undetermined. A much larger clone differs from this one at a single base, so this may be a read error. The conserved phenylalanine or tryptophan is not found at the CDR3 terminus, so this likely reflects a read error.

The library came from three nested PCR rounds adapted from ARM-PCR protocols. TCRdb redid the calling of the multiplex PCR reads with MiXCR, one entry per CDR3 protein. This table holds fewer than 80,000 distinct CDR3 sequences, less than 75% found once. This sample's RNA came from whole unsorted tissue. Study outcomes and limitations: Compared with tumor, normal lung showed significantly lower TCR diversity. Normal lung showed higher cumulative top 100 clone frequency than tumor. Shorter survival was associated with higher TCR diversity in tumors.

The sequence derives from a woman aged 70-85 years with non-small cell lung cancer. Sequencing input: lung tumor tissue.

The CDR3 DNA follows: TGTGCCAGCAGTTACTCACAGGGATCCTATGGCTACACCATC. Residues: CASSYSQGSYGYTI. This chain joins TRBV6-6 and TRBJ1-2; D might be TRBD1 (6 bases). The V end was cut by 0 bases, the J end by 4 bases, with 9 bases between. Germline V gene data show CDR1 as MNHNY and CDR2 as SVGAGI (reference sequence). The CDR3 length is 14 residues.